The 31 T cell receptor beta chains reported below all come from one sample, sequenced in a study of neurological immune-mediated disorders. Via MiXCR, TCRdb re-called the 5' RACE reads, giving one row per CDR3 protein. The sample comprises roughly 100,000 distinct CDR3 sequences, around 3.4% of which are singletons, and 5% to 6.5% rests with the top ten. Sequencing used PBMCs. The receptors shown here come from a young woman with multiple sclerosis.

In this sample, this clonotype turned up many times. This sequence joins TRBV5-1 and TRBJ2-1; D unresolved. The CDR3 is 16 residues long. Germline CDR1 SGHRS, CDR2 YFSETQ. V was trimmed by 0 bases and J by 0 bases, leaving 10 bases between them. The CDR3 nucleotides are TGCGCCAGCAGCTTGGCCGGGCAGAGCTCCTACAATGAGCAGTTCTTC. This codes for CASSLAGQSSYNEQFF.

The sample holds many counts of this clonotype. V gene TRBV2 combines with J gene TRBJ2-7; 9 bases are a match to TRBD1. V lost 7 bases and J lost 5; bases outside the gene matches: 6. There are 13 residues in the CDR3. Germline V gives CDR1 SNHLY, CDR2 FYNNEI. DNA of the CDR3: TGTGCCAGCAAGGGACAGGGACTTCACGAGCAGTACTTC. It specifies CASKGQGLHEQYF.

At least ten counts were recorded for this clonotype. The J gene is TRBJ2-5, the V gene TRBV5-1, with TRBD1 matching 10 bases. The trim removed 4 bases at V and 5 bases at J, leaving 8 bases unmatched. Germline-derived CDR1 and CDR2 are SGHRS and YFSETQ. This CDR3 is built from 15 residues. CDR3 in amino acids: CASSRDRGHVETQYF. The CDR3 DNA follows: TGCGCCAGCAGCAGAGACAGGGGGCACGTCGAGACCCAGTACTTC. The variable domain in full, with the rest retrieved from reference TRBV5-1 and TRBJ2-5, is KAGVTQTPRYLIKTRGQQVTLSCSPISGHRSVSWYQQTPGQGLQFLFEYFSETQRNKGNFPGRFSGRQFSNSRSEMNVSTLELGDSALYLCASSRDRGHVETQYFGPGTRLLVL.

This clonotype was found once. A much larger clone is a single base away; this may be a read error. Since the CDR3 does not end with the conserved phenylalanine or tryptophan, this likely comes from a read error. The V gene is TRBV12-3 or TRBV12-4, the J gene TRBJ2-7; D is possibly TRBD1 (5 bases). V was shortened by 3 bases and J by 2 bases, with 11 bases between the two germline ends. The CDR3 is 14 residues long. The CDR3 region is CASSLDNPAYEQYY. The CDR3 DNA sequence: TGTGCCAGCAGTTTGGACAACCCGGCCTACGAGCAGTACTAC.

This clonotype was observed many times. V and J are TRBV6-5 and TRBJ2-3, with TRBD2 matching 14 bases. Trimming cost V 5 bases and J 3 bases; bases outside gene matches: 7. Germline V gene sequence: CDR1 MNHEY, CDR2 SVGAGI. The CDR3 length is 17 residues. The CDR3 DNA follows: TGTGCCAGCAGTATCGGACGGACTAGCGGGGGGACAGATACGCAGTATTTT. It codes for CASSIGRTSGGTDTQYF.

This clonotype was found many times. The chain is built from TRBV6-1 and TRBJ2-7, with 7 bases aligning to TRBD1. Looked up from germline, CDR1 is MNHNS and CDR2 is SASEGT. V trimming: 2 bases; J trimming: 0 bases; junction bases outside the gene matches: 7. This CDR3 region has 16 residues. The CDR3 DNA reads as TGTGCCAGCAGTGAACAACAGGGGTCCCCCTCCTACGAGCAGTACTTC. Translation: CASSEQQGSPSYEQYF.

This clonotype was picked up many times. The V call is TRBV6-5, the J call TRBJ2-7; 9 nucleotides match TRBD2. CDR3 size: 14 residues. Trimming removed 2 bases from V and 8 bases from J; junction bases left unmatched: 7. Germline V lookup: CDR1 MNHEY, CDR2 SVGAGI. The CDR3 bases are TGTGCCAGCAGTTACAAGCGGGAGGCACATAAGCAGTACTTC. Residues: CASSYKREAHKQYF.

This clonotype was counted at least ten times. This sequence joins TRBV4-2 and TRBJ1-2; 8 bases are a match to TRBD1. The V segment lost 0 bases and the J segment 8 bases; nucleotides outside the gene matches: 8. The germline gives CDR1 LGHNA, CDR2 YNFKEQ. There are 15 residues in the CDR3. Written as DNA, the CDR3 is TGTGCCAGCAGCCAAGATCGGACAGGGAAAAGGGGCTACACCTTC. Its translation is CASSQDRTGKRGYTF.

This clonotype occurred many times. Written as DNA, the CDR3 is TGTGCCAGCAGTTTAGCGGACAGCAATGAGCAGTTCTTC. Translation gives CASSLADSNEQFF. The gene calls are TRBV12-3 or TRBV12-4 and TRBJ2-1; possibly TRBD1 for D (6 bases). V lost 0 bases and J 6 bases, leaving 6 bases between the germline ends. The length of the CDR3 is 13 residues.

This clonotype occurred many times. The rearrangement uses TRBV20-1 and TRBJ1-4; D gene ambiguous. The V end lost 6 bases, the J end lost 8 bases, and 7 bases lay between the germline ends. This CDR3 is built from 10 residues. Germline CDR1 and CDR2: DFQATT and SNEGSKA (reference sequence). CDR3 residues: CSARREKLFF. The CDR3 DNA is TGCAGTGCCCGACGGGAAAAACTGTTTTTT.

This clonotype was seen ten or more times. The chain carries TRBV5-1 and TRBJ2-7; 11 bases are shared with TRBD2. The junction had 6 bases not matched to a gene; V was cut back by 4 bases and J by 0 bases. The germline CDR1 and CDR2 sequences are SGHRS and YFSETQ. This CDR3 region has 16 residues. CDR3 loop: CASSPLAGGNSYEQYF. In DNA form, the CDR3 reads TGCGCCAGCAGCCCTCTAGCGGGGGGAAACTCCTACGAGCAGTACTTC.

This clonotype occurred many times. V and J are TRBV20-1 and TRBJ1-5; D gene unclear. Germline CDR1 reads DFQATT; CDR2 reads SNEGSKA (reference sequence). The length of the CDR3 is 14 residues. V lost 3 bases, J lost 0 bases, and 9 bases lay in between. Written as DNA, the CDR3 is TGCAGTGCTAGGAACCGGGTTAGCAATCAGCCCCAGCATTTT. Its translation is CSARNRVSNQPQHF.

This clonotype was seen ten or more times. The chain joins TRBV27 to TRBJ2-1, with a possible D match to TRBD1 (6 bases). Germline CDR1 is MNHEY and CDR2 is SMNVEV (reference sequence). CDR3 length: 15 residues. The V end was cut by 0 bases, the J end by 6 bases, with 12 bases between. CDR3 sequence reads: CASSLSNRASNEQFF. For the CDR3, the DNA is TGTGCCAGCAGTTTATCCAACAGGGCAAGCAATGAGCAGTTCTTC.

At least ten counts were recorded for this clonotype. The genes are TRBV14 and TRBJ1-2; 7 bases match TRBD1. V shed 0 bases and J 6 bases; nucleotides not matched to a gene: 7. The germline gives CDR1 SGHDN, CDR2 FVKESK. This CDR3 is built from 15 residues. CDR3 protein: CASSQDGVRGDGYTF. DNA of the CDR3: TGTGCCAGCAGCCAAGATGGAGTCAGGGGGGATGGCTACACCTTC.

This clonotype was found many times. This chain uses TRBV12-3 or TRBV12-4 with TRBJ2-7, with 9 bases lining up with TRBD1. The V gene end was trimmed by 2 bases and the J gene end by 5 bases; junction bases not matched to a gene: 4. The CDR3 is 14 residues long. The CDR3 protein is CASSLTGGFHEQYF. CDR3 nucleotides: TGTGCCAGCAGTTTAACAGGGGGCTTCCACGAGCAGTACTTC.

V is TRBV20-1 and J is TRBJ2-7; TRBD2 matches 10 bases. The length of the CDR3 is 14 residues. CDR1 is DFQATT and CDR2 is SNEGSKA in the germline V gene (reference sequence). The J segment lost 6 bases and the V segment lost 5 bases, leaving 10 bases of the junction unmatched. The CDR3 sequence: CSAAKASGSSEQYF. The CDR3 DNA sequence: TGCAGTGCTGCGAAGGCTAGCGGGAGTAGCGAGCAGTACTTC.

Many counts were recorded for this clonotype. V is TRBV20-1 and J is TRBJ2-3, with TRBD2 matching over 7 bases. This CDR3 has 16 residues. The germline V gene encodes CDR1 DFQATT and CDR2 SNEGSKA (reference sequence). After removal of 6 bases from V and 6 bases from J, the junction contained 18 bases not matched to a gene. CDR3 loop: CSAPGCCGSSMDTQYF. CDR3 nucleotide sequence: TGCAGTGCCCCGGGTTGTTGCGGGAGTTCCATGGATACGCAGTATTTT.

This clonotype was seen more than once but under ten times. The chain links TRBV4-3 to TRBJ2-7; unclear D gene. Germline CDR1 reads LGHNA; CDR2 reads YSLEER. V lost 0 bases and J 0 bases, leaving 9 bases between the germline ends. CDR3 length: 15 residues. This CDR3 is CASSQEGSFSYEQYF. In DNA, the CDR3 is TGCGCCAGCAGCCAAGAAGGCTCCTTCTCCTACGAGCAGTACTTC.

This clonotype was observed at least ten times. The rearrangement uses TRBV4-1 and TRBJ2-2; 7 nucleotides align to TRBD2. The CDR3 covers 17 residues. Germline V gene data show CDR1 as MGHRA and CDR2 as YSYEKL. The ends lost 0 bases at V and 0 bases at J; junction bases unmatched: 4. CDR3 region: CASSQDPAGANTGELFF. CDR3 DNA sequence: TGCGCCAGCAGCCAAGATCCGGCGGGGGCGAACACCGGGGAGCTGTTTTTT.

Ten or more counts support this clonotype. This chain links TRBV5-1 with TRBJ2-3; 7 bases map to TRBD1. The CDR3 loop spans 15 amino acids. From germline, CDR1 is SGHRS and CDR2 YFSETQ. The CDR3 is CATAPGTASTDTQYF. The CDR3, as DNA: TGCGCTACCGCGCCCGGGACAGCGAGCACAGATACGCAGTATTTT.

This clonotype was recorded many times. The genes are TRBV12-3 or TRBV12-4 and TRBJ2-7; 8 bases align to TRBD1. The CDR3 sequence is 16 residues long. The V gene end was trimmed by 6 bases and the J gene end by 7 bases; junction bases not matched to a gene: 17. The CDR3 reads CASSRDHPDRECEQYF. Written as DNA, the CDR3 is TGTGCCAGCAGCCGTGATCATCCGGACAGGGAGTGTGAGCAGTACTTC.

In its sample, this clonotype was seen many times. Written as DNA, the CDR3 is TGTGCCAGCAGGCCGGACAGGGAAAATTCACCCCTCCACTTT. It yields the protein CASRPDRENSPLHF. This rearrangement joins TRBV27 to TRBJ1-6; 8 nucleotides align to TRBD1. Germline CDR1 is MNHEY and CDR2 is SMNVEV (reference sequence). The CDR3 covers 14 residues. V shed 6 bases and J 7 bases; nucleotides not matched to a gene: 5.

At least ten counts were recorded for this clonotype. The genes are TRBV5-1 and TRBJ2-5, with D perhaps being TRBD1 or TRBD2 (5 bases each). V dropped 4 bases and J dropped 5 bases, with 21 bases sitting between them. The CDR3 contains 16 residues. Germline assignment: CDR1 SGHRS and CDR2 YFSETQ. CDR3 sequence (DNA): TGCGCCAGCAGCCCCCCGGGGCTAGCAATTAAGGAGACCCAGTACTTC. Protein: CASSPPGLAIKETQYF.

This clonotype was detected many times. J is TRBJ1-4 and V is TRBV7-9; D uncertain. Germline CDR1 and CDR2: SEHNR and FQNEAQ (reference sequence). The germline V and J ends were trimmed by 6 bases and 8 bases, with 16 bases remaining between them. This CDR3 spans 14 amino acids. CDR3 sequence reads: CASRPTALGEKLFF. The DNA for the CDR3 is TGTGCCAGCAGACCTACAGCGCTTGGGGAAAAACTGTTTTTT.

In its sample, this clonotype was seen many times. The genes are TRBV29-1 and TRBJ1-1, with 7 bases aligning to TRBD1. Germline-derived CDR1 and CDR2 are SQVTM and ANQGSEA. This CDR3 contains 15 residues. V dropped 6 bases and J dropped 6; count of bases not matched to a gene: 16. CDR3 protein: CSVPRWGTGDPEAFF. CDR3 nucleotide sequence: TGCAGCGTACCCAGATGGGGAACAGGGGACCCTGAAGCTTTCTTT.

DNA of the CDR3: TGTGCCAGCAGTTTAATGTTGGGGGATGAAAAACTGTTTTTT. Amino acids: CASSLMLGDEKLFF. The chain couples TRBV12-3 or TRBV12-4 to TRBJ1-4, with D possibly matching TRBD1 (5 bases). V gave up 2 bases and J gave up 6 bases, with 10 bases separating them. The CDR3 spans 14 residues.

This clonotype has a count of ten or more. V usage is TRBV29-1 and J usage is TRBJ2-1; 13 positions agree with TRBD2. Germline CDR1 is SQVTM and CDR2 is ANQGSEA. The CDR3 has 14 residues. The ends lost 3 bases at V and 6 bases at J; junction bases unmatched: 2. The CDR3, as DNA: TGCAGCGTTGACGGACTAGCGGGAGTCAATGAGCAGTTCTTC. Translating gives CSVDGLAGVNEQFF.

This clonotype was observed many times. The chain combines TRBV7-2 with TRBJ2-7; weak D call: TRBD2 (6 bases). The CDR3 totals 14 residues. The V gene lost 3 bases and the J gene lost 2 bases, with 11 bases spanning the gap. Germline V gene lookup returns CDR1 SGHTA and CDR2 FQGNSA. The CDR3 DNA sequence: TGTGCCAGCAGCTTGGGTCCGGGGGCCTACGAGCAGTACTTC. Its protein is CASSLGPGAYEQYF.

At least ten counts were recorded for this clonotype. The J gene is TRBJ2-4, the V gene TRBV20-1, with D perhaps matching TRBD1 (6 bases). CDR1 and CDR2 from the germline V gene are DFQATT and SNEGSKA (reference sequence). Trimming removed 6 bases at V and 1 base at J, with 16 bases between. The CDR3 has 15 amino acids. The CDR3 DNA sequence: TGCAGTGCATTAGATGGACAGTTTGCCAAAAACATTCAGTACTTC. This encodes CSALDGQFAKNIQYF.

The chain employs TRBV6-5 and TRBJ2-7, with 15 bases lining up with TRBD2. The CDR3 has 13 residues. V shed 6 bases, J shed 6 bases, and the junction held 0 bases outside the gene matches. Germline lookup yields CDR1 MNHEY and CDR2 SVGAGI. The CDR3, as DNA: TGTGCCAGCAGGGGACTAGCGGGAGGCGAGCAGTACTTC. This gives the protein CASRGLAGGEQYF.

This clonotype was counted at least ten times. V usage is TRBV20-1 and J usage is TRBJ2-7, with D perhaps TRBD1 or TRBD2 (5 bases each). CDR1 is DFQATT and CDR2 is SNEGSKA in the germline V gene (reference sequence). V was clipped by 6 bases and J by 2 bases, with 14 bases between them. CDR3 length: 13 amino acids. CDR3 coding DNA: TGCAGTGCCCCGAGTGGGGACGCCTACGAGCAGTACTTC. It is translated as CSAPSGDAYEQYF.